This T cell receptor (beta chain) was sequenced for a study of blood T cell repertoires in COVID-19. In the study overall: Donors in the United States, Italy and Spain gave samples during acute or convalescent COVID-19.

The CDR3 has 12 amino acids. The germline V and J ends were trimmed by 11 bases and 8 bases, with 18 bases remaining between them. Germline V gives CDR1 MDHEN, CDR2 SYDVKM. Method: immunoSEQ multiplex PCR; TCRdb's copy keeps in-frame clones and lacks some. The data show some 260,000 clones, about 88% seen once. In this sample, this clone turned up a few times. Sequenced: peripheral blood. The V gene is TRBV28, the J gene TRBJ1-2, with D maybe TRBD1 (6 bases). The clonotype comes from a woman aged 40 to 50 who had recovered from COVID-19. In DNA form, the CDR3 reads TGTGCCCACGGCGGGGGCTCGCGCGGCTACACCTTC. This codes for CAHGGGSRGYTF.